This T cell receptor beta chain was captured by sequencing in a study of shared clonotypes between healthy human individuals. V was clipped by 1 base and J by 3 bases; unmatched bases: 3. In germline, CDR1 is LNHNV, CDR2 YYDKDF (reference sequence). CDR3 length: 14 residues. Sequenced by immunoSEQ multiplex PCR; TCRdb stores in-frame clones only, minus some. There are under 130,000 clones in the sample; 65% to 75% occur only once, and approximately 24% lies in the top ten. This sequence originates from a woman in her twenties or thirties in good health. V is TRBV15 and J is TRBJ2-7; 7 bases are shared with TRBD1. Sequenced input: memory CD8+ T cells sorted from blood. Subset defined: CD45RO+ cells pooled with CCR7-negative TemRA cells. The CDR3: CATSRAGQIYEQYF. The CDR3, as DNA: TGTGCCACCAGCAGAGCGGGACAGATCTACGAGCAGTACTTC.